These 19 T cell receptor beta chains were all obtained from the same sample, sequenced in a study of T cell responses to AZD1222 COVID-19 vaccine. Clones were sequenced by immunoSEQ multiplex PCR, and TCRdb holds only the in-frame ones, with some missing. Seen here are 69,000 or so clones, around 90% observed once, and the top ten hold 1.3%. The sample here was peripheral blood, taken 28 days after the second AZD1222 dose. All receptors derive from an adult who received the AZD1222 COVID-19 vaccine.

This chain connects TRBV7-2 to TRBJ2-1; 11 bases line up with TRBD2. The ends lost 3 bases at V and 6 bases at J; junction bases unmatched: 1. The CDR3 runs 14 residues. CDR1 is SGHTA and CDR2 is FQGNSA in the germline V gene. The CDR3 region has the DNA TGTGCCAGCAGCTTTCTAGCGGGAGGCAATGAGCAGTTCTTC. This translates into CASSFLAGGNEQFF. Supplemented by reference TRBV7-2 and TRBJ2-1, the full variable domain reads GAGVSQSPSNKVTEKGKDVELRCDPISGHTALYWYRQSLGQGLEFLIYFQGNSAPDKSGLPSDRFSAERTGGSVSTLTIQRTQQEDSAVYLCASSFLAGGNEQFFGPGTRLTVL.

The genes are TRBV7-2 and TRBJ1-1; 7 bases are shared with TRBD1. The CDR3 is 13 amino acids. J gave up 8 bases and V 1 base, and 4 bases lay outside the gene matches. CDR1 is SGHTA and CDR2 is FQGNSA in the germline V gene. CDR3 sequence reads: CASSLGWDREAFF. The CDR3 coding sequence is TGTGCCAGCAGCTTAGGGTGGGACAGAGAAGCTTTCTTT.

This clone was seen a few times. V and J are TRBV7-9 and TRBJ1-5, with D tentatively TRBD1 (5 bases). This CDR3 has 16 amino acids. The germline CDR1 and CDR2 sequences are SEHNR and FQNEAQ (reference sequence). The ends were cut back, 1 base at V and 9 bases at J, with 19 bases in the middle. For the CDR3, the DNA is TGTGCCAGCAGCTTAGGGACCGGGGGAACCTTTCGGCCCCAGCATTTT. It specifies CASSLGTGGTFRPQHF.

This clone occurred a few times. The CDR3 DNA reads TGTGCCAGCAGGCCTCTTAGCGGTCAGCCCCAGCATTTT. Translated: CASRPLSGQPQHF. V is TRBV6-6 and J is TRBJ1-5; D not resolved. V was pared by 6 bases and J by 6 bases, with 12 bases between. Germline assignment: CDR1 MNHNY and CDR2 SVGAGI (reference sequence). The CDR3 consists of 13 residues.

The CDR3 reads CASSFSTREGIQYF. CDR3 sequence (DNA): TGTGCCAGCAGTTTCTCAACACGGGAGGGCATTCAGTACTTC. The rearrangement links TRBV6-2 or TRBV6-3 to TRBJ2-4, with 8 positions matching TRBD2. This CDR3 comprises 14 residues. V lost 4 bases to trimming and J lost 9 bases; unmatched junction nucleotides: 8. In germline, CDR1 is MNHEY, CDR2 SVGEGT.

The genes are TRBV10-3 and TRBJ1-2; no clear D gene. Trimming took 2 bases from V and 4 from J, leaving 11 bases between them. Germline CDR1 ENHRY, CDR2 SYGVKD. This CDR3 region has 14 residues. The CDR3 DNA follows: TGTGCCATCAGTGAGCGTTCGGAAGGCTATGGCTACACCTTC. It is translated as CAISERSEGYGYTF.

V gene TRBV10-1 combines with J gene TRBJ1-3; a weak D match, TRBD1 (5 bases). V was clipped by 3 bases and J by 8 bases, with 14 bases between them. This CDR3 has 14 amino acids. CDR1 and CDR2 from the germline V gene are WNHNN and SYGVQD (reference sequence). Written as DNA, the CDR3 is TGCGCCAGCAGTGAAAGGGGCCTGGGGGACACCATATATTTT. It encodes CASSERGLGDTIYF.

The chain couples TRBV18 to TRBJ2-1, with D tentatively TRBD1 or TRBD2 (6 bases each). CDR3 size: 14 residues. V shed 6 bases and J shed 0 bases, with 9 bases lying between them. Germline V gene sequence: CDR1 KGHSH, CDR2 LQKENI. Written as DNA, the CDR3 is TGTGCCAGCTCGGGGGGCCCCTCCTACAATGAGCAGTTCTTC. Protein product: CASSGGPSYNEQFF. Combining the CDR3 with reference TRBV18 and TRBJ2-1 gives the whole variable domain NAGVMQNPRHLVRRRGQEARLRCSPMKGHSHVYWYRQLPEEGLKFMVYLQKENIIDESGMPKERFSAEFPKEGPSILRIQQVVRGDSAAYFCASSGGPSYNEQFFGPGTRLTVL.

DNA of the CDR3: TGTGCCACCAACCGGGACTTTAGCTCTGGAAACACCATATATTTT. Its protein product is CATNRDFSSGNTIYF. This chain links TRBV2 with TRBJ1-3; D perhaps matches TRBD1 (5 bases). The V end was cut by 10 bases, the J end by 0 bases, with 16 bases between. CDR3 length equals 15 residues. Germline lookup yields CDR1 SNHLY and CDR2 FYNNEI.

The CDR3 DNA is TGTGCCAGCAGCCCCACTCGGGACAGCACCCTCACAGATACGCAGTATTTT. Translated, it gives CASSPTRDSTLTDTQYF. The rearrangement uses TRBV14 and TRBJ2-3, with 7 nucleotides matching TRBD1. Trimming cost V 4 bases and J 2 bases; bases outside gene matches: 12. Germline V lookup: CDR1 SGHDN, CDR2 FVKESK. The CDR3 is made up of 17 amino acids.

The chain employs TRBV3-1 (or the pseudogene TRBV3-2) and TRBJ2-5; no clear D gene. There are 16 residues in the CDR3. Germline CDR1 is LGHDT and CDR2 is YNNKEL (reference sequence). Trimming stripped 1 base from V and 2 bases from J, with 14 bases between. CDR3: CASSQVSLADQETQYF. The CDR3 nucleotides read TGTGCCAGCAGCCAAGTGAGCCTGGCGGATCAAGAGACCCAGTACTTC.

The chain uses TRBV19 and TRBJ1-4; D perhaps matches TRBD1 (6 bases). CDR3 length: 14 residues. The V gene's germline CDR1 is LNHDA and CDR2 SQIVND (reference sequence). V was pared by 6 bases and J by 8 bases, with 16 bases between. The CDR3 protein is CASREGGGKEKLFF. CDR3 DNA: TGTGCCAGTAGAGAGGGAGGGGGGAAGGAAAAACTGTTTTTT.

The chain couples TRBV2 to TRBJ1-6; a weak D match, TRBD1 (6 bases). Germline CDR1 is SNHLY and CDR2 is FYNNEI. CDR3 size: 12 residues. The CDR3 nucleotides are TGTACCCTAGGGGGAATGGATTCACCCCTCCACTTT. It encodes CTLGGMDSPLHF. The variable domain in full, completed from reference TRBV2 and TRBJ1-6, reads EPEVTQTPSHQVTQMGQEVILRCVPISNHLYFYWYRQILGQKVEFLVSFYNNEISEKSEIFDDQFSVERPDGSNFTLKIRSTKLEDSAMYFCTLGGMDSPLHFGNGTRLTVT.

This clone appeared once. The chain is built from TRBV5-1 and TRBJ2-3; no reliable D call. The CDR3 consists of 14 residues. Trimming stripped 0 bases from V and 1 base from J, with 6 bases between. Germline V gives CDR1 SGHRS, CDR2 YFSETQ. The CDR3 nucleotides are TGCGCCAGCAGCTTGGAGCCTGGCACAGATACGCAGTATTTT. Its protein is CASSLEPGTDTQYF. Full variable domain (rest looked up from reference TRBV5-1 and TRBJ2-3): KAGVTQTPRYLIKTRGQQVTLSCSPISGHRSVSWYQQTPGQGLQFLFEYFSETQRNKGNFPGRFSGRQFSNSRSEMNVSTLELGDSALYLCASSLEPGTDTQYFGPGTRLTVL.

This rearrangement joins TRBV24-1 to TRBJ1-5; the D gene is possibly TRBD1 (6 bases). The length of the CDR3 is 21 residues. V lost 3 bases and J 1 base, leaving 27 bases between the germline ends. Germline V gene sequence: CDR1 KGHDR, CDR2 SFDVKD. In nucleotides, the CDR3 is TGTGCCACCAGTGATCCACACACCCCACAGGGAGGGGAAGTGAGCAATCAGCCCCAGCATTTT. Its protein is CATSDPHTPQGGEVSNQPQHF.

The V call is TRBV6-5, the J call TRBJ1-2; 9 bases are shared with TRBD1. The CDR3 runs 15 residues. Germline values: CDR1 MNHEY, CDR2 SVGAGI. After removal of 2 bases from V and 4 bases from J, the junction contained 5 bases not matched to a gene. Here the CDR3 reads CASSYPGTGRYGYTF. The CDR3 DNA reads TGTGCCAGCAGTTACCCCGGGACAGGGCGCTATGGCTACACCTTC.

The V and J genes are TRBV5-5 and TRBJ1-1, with D unresolved. In germline, CDR1 is SGHKS, CDR2 YYEKEE (reference sequence). This CDR3 region has 14 residues. V was clipped by 0 bases and J by 5 bases, with 11 bases between them. CDR3 nucleotides: TGTGCCAGCAGCTTGGGACCGGTAAAAACTGAAGCTTTCTTT. This codes for CASSLGPVKTEAFF.

The chain is built from TRBV27 and TRBJ2-7, with no clear D. From germline, CDR1 is MNHEY and CDR2 SMNVEV (reference sequence). The CDR3 extends over 13 amino acids. Trimming pared 5 bases from V and 5 bases from J, leaving 13 bases between. CDR3 loop: CASSKLEFHEQYF. CDR3 DNA: TGTGCCAGCAGTAAACTCGAATTTCACGAGCAGTACTTC.

The rearrangement joins TRBV29-1 to TRBJ2-7, with D uncertain. The CDR3 is 12 amino acids. CDR1 is SQVTM and CDR2 is ANQGSEA in the germline V gene. The V and J ends lost 4 bases and 5 bases respectively, with 12 bases between them. CDR3 nucleotides: TGCAGCGTTGCACGGGCAGCCCACGAGCAGTACTTC. Translation gives CSVARAAHEQYF.